Each of the 5 T cell receptor beta chains below was sequenced from the same sample in a study of cytomegalovirus exposure and HLA in healthy donors. Sequencing was performed with immunoSEQ multiplex PCR; in TCRdb, only in-frame clones are kept and a portion is missing. The sample carries about 200,000 clones, around 88% recorded once. Sequencing was done on a sample of PBMCs. Source of these receptors: a woman between 18 and 29 years old in good health and CMV-seronegative.

The chain links TRBV6-5 to TRBJ1-1; tentative D call: TRBD1 (5 bases). Per the germline V gene, CDR1 is MNHEY and CDR2 is SVGAGI. V lost 6 bases and J lost 11, with 19 bases in between. This CDR3 region has 13 residues. The CDR3 sequence: CASRPGTGFGAFF. CDR3 sequence (DNA): TGTGCCAGCAGACCAGGTACAGGTTTCGGGGCTTTCTTT.

This rearrangement joins TRBV7-2 to TRBJ2-5; TRBD2 matches at 14 bases. The CDR3 contains 16 residues. CDR1 and CDR2 (germline): SGHTA, FQGNSA. J lost 4 bases, V lost 5 bases, and 6 bases had no gene match. The CDR3 sequence: CASSLRLAGGAETQYF. The CDR3 coding sequence is TGTGCCAGCAGCCTTCGACTAGCGGGAGGGGCAGAGACCCAGTACTTC. The full variable domain, its missing parts supplied by reference TRBV7-2 and TRBJ2-5, is GAGVSQSPSNKVTEKGKDVELRCDPISGHTALYWYRQSLGQGLEFLIYFQGNSAPDKSGLPSDRFSAERTGGSVSTLTIQRTQQEDSAVYLCASSLRLAGGAETQYFGPGTRLLVL.

V and J are TRBV7-9 and TRBJ2-1, with 12 bases aligning to TRBD2. The germline CDR1 and CDR2 sequences are SEHNR and FQNEAQ (reference sequence). V gave up 6 bases and J gave up 0 bases; unmatched junction bases: 9. This CDR3 contains 18 residues. The chain's CDR3 is CASRSTSGRKSSYNEQFF. DNA of the CDR3: TGTGCCAGCAGGTCGACTAGCGGGAGAAAAAGCTCCTACAATGAGCAGTTCTTC.

V is TRBV5-1 and J is TRBJ2-2, with a possible D match to TRBD1 (5 bases). The germline gives CDR1 SGHRS, CDR2 YFSETQ. Deletions cut 1 base from V and 4 bases from J, with 11 bases between. CDR3 size: 15 residues. In nucleotides, the CDR3 is TGCGCCAGCAGCTTGCTAGGGGCGAGCACCGGGGAGCTGTTTTTT. Its translation is CASSLLGASTGELFF.

This chain uses TRBV30 with TRBJ1-1; D may be TRBD1 (5 bases). The CDR3 consists of 16 residues. V was pared by 3 bases and J by 3 bases, with 20 bases between. CDR1 and CDR2 from the germline V gene are GTSNPN and SVGIG (reference sequence). The CDR3 DNA reads as TGTGCCTGGAGCGGCCGTGGAGGGGCGTGGGACACTGAAGCTTTCTTT. Translated, it gives CAWSGRGGAWDTEAFF.